Listed below are T cell receptor beta chains from one sample, sequenced in a study of CD8+CD57+ T cells in acquired aplastic anemia. MiXCR was run by TCRdb on the reads, yielding one entry per CDR3 protein. This table has approximately 190,000 distinct CDR3 sequences, over 60% appearing once. The sequenced sample consisted of sorted CD4+, CD8+, or CD8+CD57+ T cells (not recorded which) from PBMCs. The receptor source for this set is a human donor with severe aplastic anemia or a healthy control (not recorded which). Both conserved end residues are part of each CDR3. Fields, in order: V gene, clone size, J gene, CDR3 length, D gene, CDR3 protein, CDR3 DNA. D genes are given only for firm matches. A row's size may be missing; if present it is once, few, many or a size class.

TRBV5-6,many,TRBJ1-1,16,.,CASSSRGSWENTEAFF,TGTGCCAGCAGCTCCCGAGGGAGCTGGGAGAACACTGAAGCTTTCTTT
TRBV6-5,.,TRBJ1-2,18,TRBD1,CASPWGTGEETANYGYTF,TGTGCCAGCCCATGGGGGACAGGCGAAGAGACCGCTAACTATGGCTACACCTTC
TRBV20-1,many,TRBJ2-7,13,TRBD1,CSAGDREPYEQYF,TGCAGTGCTGGAGACAGGGAACCTTACGAGCAGTACTTC
TRBV19,many,TRBJ2-2,14,TRBD2,CASMGGTDTGELFF,TGTGCCAGTATGGGGGGGACGGACACCGGGGAGCTGTTTTTT
TRBV24-1,.,TRBJ2-3,17,TRBD2,CATSDFRASGVVDTQYF,TGTGCCACCAGTGATTTCAGGGCTAGCGGGGTGGTAGATACGCAGTATTTT
TRBV7-9,few,TRBJ2-7,14,.,CASSSTGLSYEQYF,TGTGCCAGCAGCTCTACAGGGTTATCCTACGAGCAGTACTTC
TRBV27,.,TRBJ2-7,13,.,CASSGGAPYEQYF,TGTGCCAGCAGTGGGGGGGCCCCCTACGAGCAGTACTTC
TRBV5-8,.,TRBJ2-1,14,.,CASSYSSSYNEQFF,TGTGCCAGCAGCTACAGCAGCTCCTACAATGAGCAGTTCTTC
TRBV4-1,many,TRBJ1-2,14,.,CASSQGTESYGYTF,TGCGCCAGCAGCCAGGGGACGGAATCCTATGGCTACACCTTC
TRBV29-1,few,TRBJ2-7,12,TRBD1,CSVAGQGPEQYF,TGCAGCGTTGCGGGACAGGGGCCCGAGCAGTACTTC
TRBV7-2,few,TRBJ1-3,16,.,CASSLDAGVGGNTIYF,TGTGCCAGCAGCTTAGACGCGGGTGTCGGTGGAAACACCATATATTTT
TRBV25-1,many,TRBJ2-2,14,.,CASSESGDTGELFF,TGTGCCAGCAGTGAATCAGGGGACACCGGGGAGCTGTTTTTT
TRBV29-1,.,TRBJ1-1,12,.,CSVETGSTEAFF,TGCAGCGTTGAAACAGGAAGCACTGAAGCTTTCTTT
TRBV10-3,.,TRBJ1-2,11,.,CAISVQDGYTF,TGTGCCATCAGTGTACAGGATGGCTACACCTTC
TRBV12-3/TRBV12-4,.,TRBJ2-5,19,.,CASSFPGGTGQSYQETQYF,TGTGCCAGCAGTTTCCCGGGGGGAACGGGACAGTCGTACCAAGAGACCCAGTACTTC
TRBV12-3/TRBV12-4,many,TRBJ1-2,16,.,CASSPSRAGRIYGYTF,TGTGCCAGCAGTCCCTCCAGGGCAGGGCGGATCTATGGCTACACCTTC
TRBV7-2,.,TRBJ2-7,15,.,CASSSLAGYSYEQYF,TGTGCCAGCAGCTCCCTTGCTGGGTACTCCTACGAGCAGTACTTC
TRBV10-1,.,TRBJ1-5,9,.,CASRQPQHF,TGCGCCAGCAGGCAGCCCCAGCATTTT
TRBV10-3,.,TRBJ2-1,14,.,CAIARIDRNNEQFF,TGTGCCATCGCCCGAATCGACAGGAACAATGAGCAGTTCTTC
TRBV7-9,.,TRBJ1-6,12,.,CASSLSQTEGAF,TGTGCCAGCAGCTTATCGCAGACAGAAGGGGCCTTT
TRBV11-1,.,TRBJ1-2,15,TRBD1,CASSLRPDRGYGYTF,TGTGCCAGCAGCCTCAGACCAGACAGGGGCTATGGCTACACCTTC
TRBV7-4,.,TRBJ2-5,14,.,CASSDIEVRETQYF,TGTGCCAGCAGCGACATAGAGGTTAGAGAGACCCAGTACTTC
TRBV29-1,.,TRBJ1-5,14,.,CSVGTGGGNQPQHF,TGCAGCGTCGGGACTGGGGGTGGCAATCAGCCCCAGCATTTT
TRBV9,.,TRBJ2-3,13,.,CASSVGGYNEQYF,TGTGCCAGCAGCGTAGGCGGGTACAATGAGCAGTATTTT
TRBV7-2,.,TRBJ1-2,14,.,CASSLASTGYGYTF,TGTGCCAGCAGCTTAGCGAGTACCGGGTATGGCTACACCTTC
TRBV19,.,TRBJ2-3,18,TRBD2,CASRVSGGAKFIGDTQYF,TGTGCCAGTCGGGTTAGCGGGGGGGCTAAATTCATCGGGGATACGCAGTATTTT
TRBV20-1,.,TRBJ2-1,14,.,CSADQWENYNEQFF,TGCAGTGCTGACCAGTGGGAAAATTACAATGAGCAGTTCTTC
TRBV30,.,TRBJ1-2,15,.,CAWEPSRTVNYGYTF,TGTGCCTGGGAACCGAGTCGGACAGTTAACTATGGCTACACCTTC
TRBV24-1,.,TRBJ1-1,11,.,CATSTQGQAFF,TGTGCCACGAGCACTCAGGGGCAAGCTTTCTTT
TRBV24-1,.,TRBJ1-1,12,.,CATSDTVGEAFF,TGTGCCACCAGTGATACGGTGGGTGAAGCTTTCTTT
TRBV2,.,TRBJ2-3,12,.,CASGRTTDTQYF,TGTGCCAGCGGTCGTACCACAGATACGCAGTATTTC
TRBV24-1,.,TRBJ1-2,15,.,CATSDPTEGVYGYTF,TGTGCCACCAGTGATCCCACTGAAGGGGTCTATGGCTACACCTTC
TRBV7-9,.,TRBJ2-1,15,TRBD1,CASSMPGQGRHEQFF,TGTGCCAGCAGCATGCCGGGACAGGGGCGACATGAGCAGTTCTTC
TRBV2,few,TRBJ1-6,14,TRBD1,CASSEARQGSPLHF,TGTGCCAGCAGTGAAGCGCGACAGGGCTCACCCCTCCACTTT
TRBV29-1,few,TRBJ2-1,14,.,CSVVGRSSYNEQFF,TGCAGTGTTGTGGGCAGAAGCTCCTACAATGAGCAGTTCTTC
TRBV20-1,.,TRBJ2-7,13,.,CSARVSGSHEQYF,TGCAGTGCTAGAGTCTCAGGGTCCCACGAGCAGTACTTC
TRBV5-8,many,TRBJ1-2,15,.,CASSLVVNQVNGYTF,TGTGCCAGCAGCTTGGTTGTCAATCAAGTGAATGGCTACACCTTC
TRBV15,.,TRBJ1-5,14,.,CATGPDYSNQPQHF,TGTGCCACTGGACCAGATTATAGCAATCAGCCCCAGCATTTT
TRBV29-1,.,TRBJ2-3,14,.,CSVGAVRSTDTQYF,TGCAGCGTTGGCGCGGTCAGAAGCACAGATACGCAGTATTTT
TRBV5-1,.,TRBJ2-2,18,.,CASSFQGSAVPNTGELFF,TGCGCCAGCAGCTTTCAAGGGAGTGCAGTCCCGAACACCGGGGAGCTGTTTTTT
TRBV6-1,.,TRBJ1-5,14,.,CASSSSSENQPQHF,TGTGCCAGCAGTTCCTCTTCCGAGAATCAGCCCCAGCATTTT
TRBV7-2,.,TRBJ2-5,14,.,CASSLLGYQETQYF,TGTGCCAGCAGCTTATTAGGGTACCAAGAGACCCAGTACTTC
TRBV29-1,few,TRBJ2-3,14,TRBD2,CSVELAGRTDTQYF,TGCAGCGTTGAACTAGCGGGCCGCACAGATACGCAGTATTTT
TRBV2,few,TRBJ1-5,12,TRBD1,CASSRGGQPQHF,TGTGCCAGCAGCAGGGGGGGTCAGCCCCAGCATTTT
TRBV7-3,.,TRBJ2-7,14,.,CASSPGTINYEQYF,TGTGCCAGCAGCCCCGGGACGATAAACTACGAGCAGTACTTC
TRBV7-9,.,TRBJ1-4,13,.,CASSLVTDEKLFF,TGTGCCAGCAGTTTAGTTACCGATGAAAAACTGTTTTTT
TRBV12-3/TRBV12-4,.,TRBJ2-1,18,TRBD2,CASEFSGTSGGVYNEQFF,TGTGCCAGCGAATTTTCCGGGACTAGCGGGGGGGTATACAATGAGCAGTTCTTC
TRBV20-1,.,TRBJ2-3,12,.,CSAGRGGGTQYF,TGCAGTGCTGGGAGGGGGGGGGGTACGCAGTATTTT
TRBV7-9,.,TRBJ1-2,14,.,CASRPGDSNYGYTF,TGTGCCAGCAGGCCAGGAGATTCTAACTATGGCTACACCTTC
TRBV2,.,TRBJ1-1,12,.,CASDIEGSGAFF,TGTGCCAGCGATATCGAGGGGTCTGGAGCTTTCTTT
TRBV12-3/TRBV12-4,.,TRBJ1-1,16,.,CASRSLLTGLRTEAFF,TGTGCCAGCAGATCCCTCCTAACAGGCCTTCGCACTGAAGCTTTCTTT
TRBV27,few,TRBJ1-4,15,.,CASRKAGVSNEKLFF,TGTGCCAGCAGGAAGGCAGGGGTGTCTAATGAAAAACTGTTTTTT
TRBV10-1,.,TRBJ2-3,11,.,CASSESDTQYF,TGCGCCAGCAGTGAGTCTGATACGCAGTATTTT
TRBV25-1,.,TRBJ1-1,15,TRBD1,CASSEPGQGNTEAFF,TGTGCCAGCAGTGAACCGGGACAGGGGAACACTGAAGCTTTCTTT
TRBV2,.,TRBJ1-2,13,.,CASSVFSGYGYTF,TGTGCCAGCAGTGTCTTCTCAGGGTATGGCTACACCTTC
TRBV29-1,.,TRBJ2-7,12,.,CSLRAGSYEQYF,TGCAGCTTGCGGGCTGGCTCCTACGAGCAGTACTTC